This T cell receptor (beta chain) was identified during a study of CXCR3-negative and CXCR3-positive naive CD8 T cells. Overall study results and limits: Naive subsets had comparable surface CD5, so TRB CDR3 properties gauged TCR strength.

Points on this clonotype: Its antigen is currently unknown.

The libraries of TRB cDNA were prepared using 5' RACE with UMI labels. No DNA is given; TCRdb re-called the 5' RACE reads and lists each CDR3 protein once. This sample carries tens of thousands of distinct CDR3 sequences, with around 15% going to the ten biggest clones. Germline assignment: CDR1 MDHEN and CDR2 SYDVKM. The CDR3 spans 13 residues. The genes are TRBV28 and TRBJ2-3; TCRdb designates TRBD1, a call that cannot be tested without DNA. Sequenced input: memory CD8+ T cells from blood. The receptor comes from a human donor in good health. Some clones in this sample may be carry-over from other donors' samples. The CDR3 sequence: CASSLIPADTQYF.